This T cell receptor beta chain derives from a study of early T cells in non-severe SARS-CoV-2 infection. Whole-study context: Chains stayed unpaired after sequencing of bulk RNA from unsorted whole blood. Study-level results: Database matching using VDJdb favored anti-spike CD8 responses, with private and CD4 specificities left missing.

This clonotype was recorded at least ten times. Its antigen is still unknown. Individual cDNA molecules received unique molecular identifiers during library preparation. TCRdb re-derived calls from the 5' RACE reads in MiXCR, one entry per CDR3 protein. Of tens of thousands of distinct CDR3 sequences in the sample, 15% were seen once. With 8 bases clipped from V and 4 bases from J, the junction kept 11 bases outside the gene matches. CDR1 and CDR2 (germline): SQVTM, ANQGSEA. The CDR3 has 15 residues. This specimen consisted of whole blood, obtained at baseline. The rearrangement joins TRBV29-1 to TRBJ1-2, with 12 bases fitting TRBD1. The source of this sequence is an adult who was a healthcare worker with PCR-confirmed SARS-CoV-2 infection or an uninfected control (not recorded which). The DNA for the CDR3 is TGCAGCATAGAACCCGGGACAGGGGGCTTCTATGGCTACACCTTC. Its translation is CSIEPGTGGFYGYTF.